What follows describes a single T cell receptor beta chain. The data were obtained in a study of sequential checkpoint blockade in melanoma. Study information: Randomization was 1:1 between first-line nivolumab→ipilimumab and ipilimumab→nivolumab. Both treatment sequences were followed by maintenance nivolumab.

The sample's treatment: randomized to nivolumab then ipilimumab (arm A) or the reverse (arm B). Patients had received no earlier DNA-damaging chemotherapy. Sorted cells were live CD3+CD8+, lacking CD19 and CD56, from PBMCs. The J segment lost 2 bases and the V segment lost 0 bases, leaving 1 base of the junction unmatched. Germline assignment: CDR1 GTSNPN and CDR2 SVGIG (reference sequence). The CDR3 extends over 14 amino acids. Produced via immunoSEQ multiplex PCR; TCRdb's table is partial and in-frame only. The data show roughly 9,300 clones, with about 75% seen just once and about 12% held by the top ten.

The sequenced sample was CD8+ T cells sorted from blood (inferred from file names), obtained from a patient given nivolumab and ipilimumab in sequence. The TCR comes from a human donor with melanoma. The rearrangement joins TRBV30 to TRBJ2-5; 9 nucleotides match TRBD1. CDR3 in DNA: TGTGCCTGGAGTGTTGGGACAGGGCAAGAGACCCAGTACTTC. Its translation: CAWSVGTGQETQYF.